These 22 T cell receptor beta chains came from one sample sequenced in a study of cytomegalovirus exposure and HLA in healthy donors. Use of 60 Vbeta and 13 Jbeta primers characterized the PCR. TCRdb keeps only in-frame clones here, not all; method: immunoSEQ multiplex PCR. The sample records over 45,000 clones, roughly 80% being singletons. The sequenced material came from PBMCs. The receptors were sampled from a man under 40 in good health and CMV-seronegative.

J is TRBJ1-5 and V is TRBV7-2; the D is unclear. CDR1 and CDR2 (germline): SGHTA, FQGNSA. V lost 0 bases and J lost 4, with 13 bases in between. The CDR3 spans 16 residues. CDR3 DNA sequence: TGTGCCAGCAGCTTAGCGGGCGGGAACCCGAATCAGCCCCAGCATTTT. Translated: CASSLAGGNPNQPQHF.

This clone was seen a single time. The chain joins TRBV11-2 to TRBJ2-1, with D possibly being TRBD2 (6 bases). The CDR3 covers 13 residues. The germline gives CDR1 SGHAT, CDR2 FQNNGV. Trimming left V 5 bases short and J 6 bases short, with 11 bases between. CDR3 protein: CASSLKAGNEQFF. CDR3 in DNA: TGTGCCAGCAGCCTAAAAGCGGGCAATGAGCAGTTCTTC.

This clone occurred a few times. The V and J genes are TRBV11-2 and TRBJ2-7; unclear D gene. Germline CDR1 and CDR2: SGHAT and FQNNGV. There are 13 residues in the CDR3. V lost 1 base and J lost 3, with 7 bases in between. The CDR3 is CASSLGPVYEQYF. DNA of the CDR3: TGTGCCAGCAGCTTAGGGCCAGTCTACGAGCAGTACTTC.

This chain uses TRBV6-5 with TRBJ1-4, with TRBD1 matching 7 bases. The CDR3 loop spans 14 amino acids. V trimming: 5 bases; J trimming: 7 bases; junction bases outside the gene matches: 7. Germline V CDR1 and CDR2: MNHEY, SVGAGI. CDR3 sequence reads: CASSQTGTAEKLFF. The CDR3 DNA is TGTGCCAGCAGTCAAACCGGGACAGCTGAAAAACTGTTTTTT.

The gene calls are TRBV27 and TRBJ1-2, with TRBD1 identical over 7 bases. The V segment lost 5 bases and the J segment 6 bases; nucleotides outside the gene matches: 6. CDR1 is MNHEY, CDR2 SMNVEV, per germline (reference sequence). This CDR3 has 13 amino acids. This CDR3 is CASSTEQGHGYTF. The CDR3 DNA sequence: TGTGCCAGCAGTACAGAACAGGGGCATGGCTACACCTTC.

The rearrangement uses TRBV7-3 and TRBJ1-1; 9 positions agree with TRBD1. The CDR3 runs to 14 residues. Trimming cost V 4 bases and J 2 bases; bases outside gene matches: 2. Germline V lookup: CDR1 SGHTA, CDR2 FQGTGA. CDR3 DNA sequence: TGTGCCAGCAGCTCTACAGGGGGCAACACTGAAGCTTTCTTT. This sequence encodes CASSSTGGNTEAFF.

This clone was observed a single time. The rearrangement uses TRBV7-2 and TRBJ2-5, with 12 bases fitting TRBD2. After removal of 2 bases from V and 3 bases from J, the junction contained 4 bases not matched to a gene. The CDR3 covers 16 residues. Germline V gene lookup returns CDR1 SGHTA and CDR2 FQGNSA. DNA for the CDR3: TGTGCCAGCAGCTTAAGTTCTAGCGGGGGGGAAGAGACCCAGTACTTC. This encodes CASSLSSSGGEETQYF.

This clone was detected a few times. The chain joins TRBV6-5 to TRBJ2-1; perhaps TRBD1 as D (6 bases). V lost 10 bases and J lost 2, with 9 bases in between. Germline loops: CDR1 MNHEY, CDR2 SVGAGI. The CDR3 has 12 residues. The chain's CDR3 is CATGDPYNEQFF. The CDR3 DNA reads TGTGCCACAGGGGACCCCTACAATGAGCAGTTCTTC.

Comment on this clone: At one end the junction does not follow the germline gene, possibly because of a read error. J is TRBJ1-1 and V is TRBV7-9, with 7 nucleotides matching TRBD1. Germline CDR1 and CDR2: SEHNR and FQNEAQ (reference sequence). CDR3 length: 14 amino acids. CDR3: CSSSTTGEPTEAFF. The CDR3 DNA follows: TGTTCCAGCAGCACCACAGGGGAACCCACTGAAGCTTTCTTT. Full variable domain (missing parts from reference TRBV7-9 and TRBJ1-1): DTGVSQNPRHKITKRGQNVTFRCDPISEHNRLYWYRQTLGQGPEFLTYFQNEAQLEKSRLLSDRFSAERPKGSFSTLEIQRTEQGDSAMYLCSSSTTGEPTEAFFGQGTRLTVV.

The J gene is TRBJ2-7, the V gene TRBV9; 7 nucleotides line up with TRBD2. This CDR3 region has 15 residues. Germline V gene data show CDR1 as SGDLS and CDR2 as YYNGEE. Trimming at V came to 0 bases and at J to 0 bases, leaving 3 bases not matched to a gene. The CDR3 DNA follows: TGTGCCAGCAGCGTAGGGGTAGCGGGCTCCTACGAGCAGTACTTC. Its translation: CASSVGVAGSYEQYF.

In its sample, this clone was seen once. DNA for the CDR3: TGTGCCAGTATGAGCAGGGTTCCAAACACCGGGGAGCTGTTTTTT. It translates to CASMSRVPNTGELFF. The rearrangement joins TRBV19 to TRBJ2-2; TRBD1 might be the D (5 bases). The CDR3 is 15 amino acids. CDR1 and CDR2 from the germline V gene are LNHDA and SQIVND (reference sequence). Between the trimmed V and J ends, which lost 7 bases and 2 bases, there was a span of 14 bases. Using reference TRBV19 and TRBJ2-2 for the parts outside the CDR3, the full variable domain is DGGITQSPKYLFRKEGQNVTLSCEQNLNHDAMYWYRQDPGQGLRLIYYSQIVNDFQKGDIAEGYSVSREKKESFPLTVTSAQKNPTAFYLCASMSRVPNTGELFFGEGSRLTVL.

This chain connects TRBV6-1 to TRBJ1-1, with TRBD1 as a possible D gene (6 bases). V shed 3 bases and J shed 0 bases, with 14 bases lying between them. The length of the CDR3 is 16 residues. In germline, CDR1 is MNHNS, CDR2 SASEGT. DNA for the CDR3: TGTGCCAGCAGTGAGGACTGGGGGGGCATGAACACTGAAGCTTTCTTT. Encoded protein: CASSEDWGGMNTEAFF.

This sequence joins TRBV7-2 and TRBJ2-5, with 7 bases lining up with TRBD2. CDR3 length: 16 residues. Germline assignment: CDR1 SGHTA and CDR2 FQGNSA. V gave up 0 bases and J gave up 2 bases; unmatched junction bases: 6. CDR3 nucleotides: TGTGCCAGCAGCTTAGCGTTGACTAGCCGTCAAGAGACCCAGTACTTC. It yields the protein CASSLALTSRQETQYF.

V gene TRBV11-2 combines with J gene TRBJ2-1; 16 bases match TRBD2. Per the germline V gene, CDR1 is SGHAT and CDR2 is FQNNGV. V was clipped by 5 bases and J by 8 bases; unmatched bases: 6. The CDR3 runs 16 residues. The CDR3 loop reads CASSPGLAGGPDEQFF. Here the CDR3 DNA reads TGTGCCAGCAGCCCGGGACTAGCGGGAGGGCCGGATGAGCAGTTCTTC.

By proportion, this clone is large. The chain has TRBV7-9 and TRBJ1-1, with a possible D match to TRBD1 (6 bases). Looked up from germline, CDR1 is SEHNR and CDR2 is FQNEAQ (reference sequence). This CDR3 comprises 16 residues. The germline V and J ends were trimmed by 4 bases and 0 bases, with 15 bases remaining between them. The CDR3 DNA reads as TGTGCCAGCAGCTCCTCAGACAGGCCGATGAACACTGAAGCTTTCTTT. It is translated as CASSSSDRPMNTEAFF.

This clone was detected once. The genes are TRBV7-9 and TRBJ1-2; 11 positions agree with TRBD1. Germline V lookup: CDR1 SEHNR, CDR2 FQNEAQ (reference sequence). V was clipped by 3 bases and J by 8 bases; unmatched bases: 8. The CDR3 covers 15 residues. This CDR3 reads CASSFGGQGVRGYTF. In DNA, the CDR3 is TGTGCCAGCAGCTTCGGGGGACAGGGGGTAAGAGGCTACACCTTC.

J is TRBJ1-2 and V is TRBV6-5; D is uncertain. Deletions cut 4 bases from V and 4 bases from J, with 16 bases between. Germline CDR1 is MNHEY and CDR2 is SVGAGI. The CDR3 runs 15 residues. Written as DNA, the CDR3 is TGTGCCAGCAGTTCCTGGGCCACCAGCACCTATGGCTACACCTTC. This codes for CASSSWATSTYGYTF.

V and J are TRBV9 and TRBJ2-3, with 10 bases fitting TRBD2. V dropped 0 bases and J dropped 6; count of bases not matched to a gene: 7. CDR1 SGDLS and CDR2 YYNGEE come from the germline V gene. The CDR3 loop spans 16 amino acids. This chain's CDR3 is CASSVGLAGVTDTQYF. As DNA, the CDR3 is TGTGCCAGCAGCGTAGGTCTAGCGGGGGTGACGGATACGCAGTATTTT.

The CDR3 spells CAISQNTYSPLHF. CDR3 in DNA: TGTGCCATCAGCCAAAACACCTATTCACCCCTCCACTTT. The V gene is TRBV10-3, the J gene TRBJ1-6, with D unclear. V lost 6 bases and J 8 bases, leaving 11 bases between the germline ends. Germline V CDR1 and CDR2: ENHRY, SYGVKD. The CDR3 contains 13 residues.

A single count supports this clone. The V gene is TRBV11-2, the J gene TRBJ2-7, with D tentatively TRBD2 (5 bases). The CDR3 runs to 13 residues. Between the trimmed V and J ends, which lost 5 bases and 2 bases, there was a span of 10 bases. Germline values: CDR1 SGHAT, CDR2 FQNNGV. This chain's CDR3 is CASSQTRAYEQYF. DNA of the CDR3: TGTGCCAGCAGCCAAACTAGAGCCTACGAGCAGTACTTC.

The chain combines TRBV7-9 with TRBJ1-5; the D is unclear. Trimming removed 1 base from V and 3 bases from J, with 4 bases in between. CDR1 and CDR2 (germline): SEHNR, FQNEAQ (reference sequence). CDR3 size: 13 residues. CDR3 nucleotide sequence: TGTGCCAGCAGCTTAGGAGACAATCAGCCCCAGCATTTT. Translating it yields CASSLGDNQPQHF.

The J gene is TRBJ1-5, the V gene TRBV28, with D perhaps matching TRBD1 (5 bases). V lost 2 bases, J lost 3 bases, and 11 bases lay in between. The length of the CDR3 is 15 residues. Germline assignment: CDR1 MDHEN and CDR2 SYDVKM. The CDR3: CASSLISRVNQPQHF. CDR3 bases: TGTGCCAGCAGTTTAATCTCCAGGGTCAATCAGCCCCAGCATTTT.